These T cell receptor beta chains were read from a single sample in a study of shared clonotypes between healthy human individuals. Using immunoSEQ multiplex PCR, the repertoire was profiled, and TCRdb retains in-frame clones only, with some absent. The data show 550,000 to 750,000 clones, with about 91% seen just once and approximately 22% held by the top ten. What was sequenced was naive CD8+ T cells sorted from blood. The receptor set was obtained from a man aged 25-45 years in good health. Both conserved end residues are trimmed from each CDR3. Each record gives: V gene, J gene, D gene, CDR3 protein. The D gene is left open where the match is weak.

TRBV27	TRBJ1-5	NA	ASSFSNQPQH
TRBV6-6	TRBJ2-1	NA	ASSYTREQF
TRBV28	TRBJ1-1	NA	ASSLLNTEAF
TRBV27	TRBJ2-7	NA	ASSLSWDGSYEQY
TRBV27	TRBJ2-1	NA	ASSLRPQF
TRBV7-7	TRBJ2-7	NA	ASSLGISYEQY
TRBV7-9	TRBJ1-2	TRBD1	ASSTTTGDYGYT
TRBV29-1	TRBJ2-7	TRBD2	SVDFLAGGAYEQY
TRBV27	TRBJ2-7	TRBD2	ASRSGGLYEQY
TRBV29-1	TRBJ1-2	TRBD1	SDNRGDNYGYT
TRBV19	TRBJ2-2	TRBD1	ASSISLEGWTGNTGELF
TRBV10-1	TRBJ1-1	TRBD1	ASSEYRDWGRGPAEAF
TRBV10-3	TRBJ2-1	TRBD1	AIDRGENNEQF
TRBV27	TRBJ1-1	TRBD1	ASSRQGEYTEAF
TRBV9	TRBJ2-3	NA	ASSVARGSADTQY
TRBV7-2	TRBJ2-1	TRBD2	ASSWTSGRDNEQF
TRBV29-1	TRBJ2-7	NA	SVEDASSYEQY
TRBV27	TRBJ2-3	NA	ASKEGFTDTQY
TRBV4-1	TRBJ2-5	NA	ASSQGPGLDVWRETQY
TRBV4-1	TRBJ2-7	NA	ASSQVVSGTTYEQY
TRBV7-6	TRBJ2-3	NA	ASSTPGAGVTDTQY
TRBV11-2	TRBJ1-1	NA	ASSALGPLGEAF
TRBV5-6	TRBJ2-3	NA	ASSFGFPDTQY
TRBV27	TRBJ2-7	TRBD2	ASRGTSSYEQY
TRBV7-9	TRBJ2-5	NA	ASSSRETQY
TRBV6-6	TRBJ2-3	NA	ASSPGRLFSDTQY
TRBV5-4	TRBJ2-7	NA	ASSRIPTDEQY
TRBV27	TRBJ2-1	TRBD2	ASSLSSGRANEQF
TRBV11-3	TRBJ2-1	TRBD1	ASSQLDGTGYNEQF
TRBV15	TRBJ2-1	NA	ATSRGDNPYNEQF
TRBV4-3	TRBJ2-5	NA	ASSQDTGRGETQY
TRBV9	TRBJ2-3	NA	ASSVDGRGTDTQY
TRBV6-5	TRBJ2-5	NA	ASSYVQGKQETQY
TRBV28	TRBJ1-4	NA	ASRVRQVINEKLF
TRBV9	TRBJ2-1	TRBD2	ASSVASGGLVEQF
TRBV7-9	TRBJ2-3	NA	ASTSEPAHTDTQY
TRBV5-4	TRBJ2-1	NA	ASSLGGSAYNEQF
TRBV27	TRBJ2-7	TRBD2	ASSPYYKGLADLSYEQY
TRBV9	TRBJ1-1	NA	ASSVVQGDTEAF
TRBV7-8	TRBJ2-7	NA	ASSLRAPATYEQY
TRBV27	TRBJ2-1	NA	ASSLFGGRRSSYNEQF
TRBV6-6	TRBJ2-5	NA	ASSYGRGEGPETQY
TRBV29-1	TRBJ2-5	TRBD2	SAIRTSGRRKPGETQY
TRBV5-4	TRBJ2-5	TRBD2	ASSPFLAGAQETQY
TRBV28	TRBJ2-1	NA	ASRGGAYNEQF
TRBV27	TRBJ2-1	NA	ASSLGNNEQF
TRBV27	TRBJ2-3	TRBD2	ASSLTLAGGPDTQY
TRBV11-2	TRBJ2-1	TRBD2	ASSPPGLAGYNEQF
TRBV9	TRBJ2-6	TRBD2	ASSSERGGLSSGANVLT
TRBV5-1	TRBJ2-7	TRBD1	ASKKTGAPYEQY
TRBV29-1	TRBJ2-7	NA	SVELYPYEQY
TRBV7-6	TRBJ2-3	NA	ASSPLASRTDTQY
TRBV5-4	TRBJ2-2	TRBD1	ASSLKAQGFTGELF
TRBV7-9	TRBJ2-7	NA	ASSVSEIYEQY